What follows describes a single T cell receptor beta chain. Its antigen is not known. After removal of 7 bases from V and 0 bases from J, the junction contained 13 bases not matched to a gene. The CDR3 has 17 amino acids. Germline values: CDR1 SGHRS, CDR2 YFSETQ. Patients picked for sequencing had shown CD8+CD57+ cell expansion detected by flow cytometry. Severe acquired aplastic anemia was the diagnosis recorded for all patients. The record originates from a study of CD8+CD57+ T cells in acquired aplastic anemia. Turning to the study itself: The DNA of sorted CD4+ and CD8+ cells averaged roughly 3.2 ug. General study points: Shared by patients and controls, some 29 CD8+ CDR3s were abundant in patients.

Researchers used genomic DNA as the template to profile TCR beta VDJ and CDR3. TCRdb reanalysed the reads using MiXCR and keeps one entry per CDR3 protein. The repertoire holds some 170,000 distinct CDR3 sequences, 47% seen once, with around 1.1% in the top ten. The TCR was taken from a human donor with aplastic anemia. V and J are TRBV5-1 and TRBJ2-5, with 9 bases lining up with TRBD2. The source material was sorted CD4+, CD8+, or CD8+CD57+ T cells (not recorded which) from PBMCs. CDR3 nucleotides: TGCGCCAGCGGCCCCGGTAGCGGGGGCCGTGACCAAGAGACCCAGTACTTC. It specifies CASGPGSGGRDQETQYF.